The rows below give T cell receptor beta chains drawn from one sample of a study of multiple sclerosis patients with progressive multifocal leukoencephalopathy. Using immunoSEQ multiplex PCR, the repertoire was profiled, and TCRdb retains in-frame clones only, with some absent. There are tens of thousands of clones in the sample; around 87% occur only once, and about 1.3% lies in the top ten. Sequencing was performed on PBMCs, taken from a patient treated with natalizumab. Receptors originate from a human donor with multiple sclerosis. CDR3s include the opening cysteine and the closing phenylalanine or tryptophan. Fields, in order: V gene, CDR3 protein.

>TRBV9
CASSMRPGTDYGYTF
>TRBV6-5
CASSRGGPITDTQYF
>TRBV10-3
CASRDNPYEQYF
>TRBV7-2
CASRQGFFTGELFF
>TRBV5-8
CASSLRGGGGTYNEQFF
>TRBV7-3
CASSPPGGDTQYF
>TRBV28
CASSLTGGAGPQHF
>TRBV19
CASRAGDGLFGGYTF
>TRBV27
CASRTGTVYTEAFF
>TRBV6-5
CASSYSLGNHYTEAFF
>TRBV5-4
CASSRGGGRANEKLFF
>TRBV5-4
CASSPRSTEAFF
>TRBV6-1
CASSVRGASTDTQYF
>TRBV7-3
CASSSRGGGNTGELFF
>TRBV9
CASSVSGNTIYF
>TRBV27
CASSLSVYRGRTEAFF
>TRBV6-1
CASSGLGDSSDTQYF
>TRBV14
CASSGWTGPNYGYTF
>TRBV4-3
CASSQDEGGGNEQFF
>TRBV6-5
CASSWTAHTEAFF
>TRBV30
CAWTGNSYNEQFF
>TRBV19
CASSHSGSGNQPQHF
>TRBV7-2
CASSLGSAWQPQHF
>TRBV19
CASSILGQGADEQYF
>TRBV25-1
CASSESGIVGEKLFF
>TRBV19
CASSMVRGPSNQPQHF
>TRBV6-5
CASSYSGQYNEQFF
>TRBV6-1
CASMGASGGTDTQYF
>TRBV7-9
CASSTDRRAAYEQYF
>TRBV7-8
CASSYSTALNTEAFF
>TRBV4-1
CASSRLQNDNEQFF
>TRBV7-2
CASSRDREGNEQFF
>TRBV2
CASSEWDEAFF
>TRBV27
CASSGTKQYF
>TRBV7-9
CASSLGQGAMNTEAFF
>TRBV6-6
CASSYLDREIYEQYF
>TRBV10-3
CAISESSYEQYF
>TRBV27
CASSLSGDGIQYF
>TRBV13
CASSPDRGNYGYTF
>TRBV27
CASSSRTGTGVNQPQHF
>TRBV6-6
CASSYGRETGELFF
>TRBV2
CASSDRYQETQYF
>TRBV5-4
CASSLEIQGGNEQFF
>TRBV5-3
CARSFFPVHYEQYF
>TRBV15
CATSRDRAEASSGNTIYF
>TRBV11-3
CASSFRGLSAEDTQYF
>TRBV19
CASSWRGNQPQHF